Listed below are T cell receptor beta chains from one sample, sequenced in a study of CD8 T cells in ankylosing spondylitis. TCRdb independently ran MiXCR on the 5' RACE reads; one entry per CDR3 protein. The profile shows about 540,000 distinct CDR3 sequences, 9.5% to 15% of them singletons. Sequenced: blood, either unsorted or a sorted T cell fraction (not recorded which). The receptor source for this set is a male donor with ankylosing spondylitis. Each CDR3 is given with its conserved first and last residue. The size of a clone is reported for some rows only, either as once, few or many, or as a class for expanded clones.

abundance: .
v_gene: TRBV29-1
j_gene: TRBJ1-1
len: 15
CDR3aa: CSVEVNARVNTEAFF

abundance: few
v_gene: TRBV12-3/TRBV12-4
j_gene: TRBJ2-1
len: 16
CDR3aa: CASSFLGQTLYNEQFF

abundance: few
v_gene: TRBV5-1
j_gene: TRBJ2-2
len: 14
CDR3aa: CASRLGPPDGELFF

abundance: .
v_gene: TRBV7-9
j_gene: TRBJ2-3
len: 13
CDR3aa: CASSFAGADTQYF

abundance: .
v_gene: TRBV5-1
j_gene: TRBJ2-1
len: 16
CDR3aa: CASTTLTSGSLDEQFF

abundance: few
v_gene: TRBV12-3/TRBV12-4
j_gene: TRBJ2-1
len: 16
CDR3aa: CASSLTHRVRPSEQFF

abundance: few
v_gene: TRBV7-9
j_gene: TRBJ1-4
len: 12
CDR3aa: CASSLASGKLFF

abundance: .
v_gene: TRBV30
j_gene: TRBJ2-7
len: 14
CDR3aa: CAWSGDRTSYEQYF

abundance: many
v_gene: TRBV27
j_gene: TRBJ1-5
len: 12
CDR3aa: CASSRYGEPQHF

abundance: .
v_gene: TRBV12-3/TRBV12-4
j_gene: TRBJ1-1
len: 18
CDR3aa: CASSPSPGQGLGNTEAFF

abundance: .
v_gene: TRBV25-1
j_gene: TRBJ2-1
len: 13
CDR3aa: CASSELMYGEQFF

abundance: .
v_gene: TRBV24-1
j_gene: TRBJ2-3
len: 13
CDR3aa: CATSDLIAGNGYF

abundance: .
v_gene: TRBV11-2
j_gene: TRBJ2-3
len: 15
CDR3aa: CASSLDGASGDTQYF

abundance: few
v_gene: TRBV18
j_gene: TRBJ2-1
len: 16
CDR3aa: CASSPPVGHSYNEQFF

abundance: few
v_gene: TRBV5-1
j_gene: TRBJ1-2
len: 14
CDR3aa: CASSLERQGYGYTF

abundance: few
v_gene: TRBV20-1
j_gene: TRBJ1-2
len: 11
CDR3aa: CSARDPDGPTF

abundance: .
v_gene: TRBV12-3/TRBV12-4
j_gene: TRBJ1-5
len: 15
CDR3aa: CASSGQGGLNQPQHF

abundance: .
v_gene: TRBV11-1
j_gene: TRBJ2-1
len: 18
CDR3aa: CASSSIAGGRSSYNEQFF

abundance: few
v_gene: TRBV5-4
j_gene: TRBJ1-6
len: 16
CDR3aa: CASSLGGKGTNSPLHF

abundance: few
v_gene: TRBV5-1
j_gene: TRBJ2-3
len: 14
CDR3aa: CASSPGTIRDTQYF

abundance: .
v_gene: TRBV24-1
j_gene: TRBJ2-2
len: 16
CDR3aa: CATSEPDRGRTGELFF

abundance: .
v_gene: TRBV20-1
j_gene: TRBJ2-3
len: 17
CDR3aa: CSASLGLAGGGTDTQYF

abundance: .
v_gene: TRBV10-1
j_gene: TRBJ2-1
len: 15
CDR3aa: CASSSSGAGGNEQFF

abundance: .
v_gene: TRBV20-1
j_gene: TRBJ2-2
len: 16
CDR3aa: CAVLAGWTLHTGELFF

abundance: .
v_gene: TRBV24-1
j_gene: TRBJ2-3
len: 16
CDR3aa: CATSDPTSGRQDTQYF

abundance: .
v_gene: TRBV18
j_gene: TRBJ2-5
len: 15
CDR3aa: CASSPRRGDQETQYF

abundance: .
v_gene: TRBV5-1
j_gene: TRBJ1-2
len: 12
CDR3aa: CASSRGQYGYTF

abundance: few
v_gene: TRBV3-1
j_gene: TRBJ2-5
len: 18
CDR3aa: CASSQRPLAGHPGETQYF

abundance: .
v_gene: TRBV5-1
j_gene: TRBJ2-3
len: 16
CDR3aa: CASSLESPSPPDTQYF

abundance: many
v_gene: TRBV27
j_gene: TRBJ2-1
len: 14
CDR3aa: CASSLRGRYNEQFF

abundance: .
v_gene: TRBV3-1
j_gene: TRBJ2-5
len: 13
CDR3aa: CASSQASYETQYF

abundance: .
v_gene: TRBV7-9
j_gene: TRBJ1-2
len: 15
CDR3aa: CASSRVGGFAYGYTF

abundance: .
v_gene: TRBV3-1
j_gene: TRBJ1-2
len: 14
CDR3aa: CASSLALQAGGYTF

abundance: .
v_gene: TRBV20-1
j_gene: TRBJ2-1
len: 17
CDR3aa: CSASGQVGLGSYNEQFF

abundance: few
v_gene: TRBV7-9
j_gene: TRBJ2-7
len: 14
CDR3aa: CASSSVVISYEQYF

abundance: many
v_gene: TRBV20-1
j_gene: TRBJ1-1
len: 12
CDR3aa: CSAWDGNTEAFF

abundance: .
v_gene: TRBV7-9
j_gene: TRBJ2-1
len: 17
CDR3aa: CASSLLVGVSSYNEQFF

abundance: .
v_gene: TRBV24-1
j_gene: TRBJ2-3
len: 15
CDR3aa: CATLLTGDSTDTQYF

abundance: .
v_gene: TRBV6-5
j_gene: TRBJ2-7
len: 14
CDR3aa: CASRYGQTTYEQYF

abundance: .
v_gene: TRBV20-1
j_gene: TRBJ1-4
len: 14
CDR3aa: CSARQGSTNEKLFF

abundance: few
v_gene: TRBV5-1
j_gene: TRBJ2-1
len: 16
CDR3aa: CASSPDGQGSYNEQFF

abundance: many
v_gene: TRBV7-8
j_gene: TRBJ1-5
len: 14
CDR3aa: CASSLKQGNQPQHF

abundance: .
v_gene: TRBV18
j_gene: TRBJ2-5
len: 11
CDR3aa: CASSGGETQYF

abundance: many
v_gene: TRBV29-1
j_gene: TRBJ2-1
len: 12
CDR3aa: CSVDLVHNEQFF

abundance: few
v_gene: TRBV5-1
j_gene: TRBJ2-5
len: 14
CDR3aa: CASSPDRGGLTQYF

abundance: .
v_gene: TRBV3-1
j_gene: TRBJ1-6
len: 16
CDR3aa: CASSPNGDPRNSPLHF

abundance: few
v_gene: TRBV3-1
j_gene: TRBJ2-3
len: 15
CDR3aa: CASRLTGAYTDTQYF

abundance: .
v_gene: TRBV2
j_gene: TRBJ2-5
len: 12
CDR3aa: CASGEIGETQYF

abundance: few
v_gene: TRBV28
j_gene: TRBJ2-3
len: 16
CDR3aa: CASSSIYLSAGDTQYF

abundance: .
v_gene: TRBV25-1
j_gene: TRBJ2-1
len: 16
CDR3aa: CASSESIDSTYNEQFF

abundance: few
v_gene: TRBV19
j_gene: TRBJ1-5
len: 14
CDR3aa: CASSMAPEGGPQHF